This T cell receptor (beta chain) was observed in a study of PD-1 blockade in classical Hodgkin lymphoma. For the study at large: Patients were infused with nivolumab 3 mg/kg every 2 weeks. Findings and limits, study-wide: Significantly greater TCR diversity emerged by C4D1 in CD4+ cells but not CD8+ cells. Later analyses included only patients treated at least 1 year post-ASCT.

Some clones are missing from TCRdb's copy, which holds only in-frame ones; the method was immunoSEQ multiplex PCR. The table shows roughly 100,000 clones, with around 90% occurring only once. This clone has just a few counts. The antigen remains undetermined. CDR1 SGHRS and CDR2 YFSETQ come from the germline V gene. V lost 3 bases to trimming and J lost 2 bases; unmatched junction nucleotides: 12. This CDR3 is 18 amino acids long. Noted time point: cycle 4 day 1 (C4D1), after six to seven weeks of nivolumab. Each patient experienced a relapse that followed autologous stem cell transplantation, and brentuximab vedotin exposure varied.

The sequencing used peripheral blood mononuclear cells (PBMCs), collected before the fourth cycle of nivolumab. The receptor was isolated from a human donor with classical Hodgkin lymphoma. The gene calls are TRBV5-1 and TRBJ2-5; 11 bases are a match to TRBD2. The CDR3 reads CASSWPRTSGSYQETQYF. The CDR3 coding sequence is TGCGCCAGCAGCTGGCCGAGAACTAGCGGGAGTTATCAAGAGACCCAGTACTTC.